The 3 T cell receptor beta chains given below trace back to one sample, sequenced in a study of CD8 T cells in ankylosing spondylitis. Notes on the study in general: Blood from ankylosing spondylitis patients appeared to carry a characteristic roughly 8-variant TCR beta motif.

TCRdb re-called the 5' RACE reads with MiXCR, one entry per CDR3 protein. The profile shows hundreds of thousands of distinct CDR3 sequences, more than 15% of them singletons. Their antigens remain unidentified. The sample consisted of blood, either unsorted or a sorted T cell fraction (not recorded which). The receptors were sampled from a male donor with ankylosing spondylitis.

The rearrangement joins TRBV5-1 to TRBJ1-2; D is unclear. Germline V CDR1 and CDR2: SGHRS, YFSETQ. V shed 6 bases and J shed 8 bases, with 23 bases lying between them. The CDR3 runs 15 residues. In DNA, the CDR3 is TGCGCCAGCACTCCATCCCTGACGTCCTCTGGGGGCTACACCTTC. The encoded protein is CASTPSLTSSGGYTF.

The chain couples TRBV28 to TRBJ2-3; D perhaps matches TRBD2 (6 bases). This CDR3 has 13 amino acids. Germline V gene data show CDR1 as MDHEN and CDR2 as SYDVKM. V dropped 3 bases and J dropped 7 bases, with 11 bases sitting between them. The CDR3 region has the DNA TGTGCCAGCAGTTTCGCGGGAATAAATACGCAGTATTTT. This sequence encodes CASSFAGINTQYF.

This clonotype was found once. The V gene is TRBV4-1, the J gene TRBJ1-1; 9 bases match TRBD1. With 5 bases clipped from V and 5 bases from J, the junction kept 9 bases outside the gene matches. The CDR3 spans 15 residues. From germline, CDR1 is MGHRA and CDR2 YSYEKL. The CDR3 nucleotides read TGCGCCAGCAGCGCACGGGACAGGGTTGAAACTGAAGCTTTCTTT. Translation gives CASSARDRVETEAFF.